Described below is a single TCR beta chain sequence and its context. The target antigen is unknown. At one end the junction does not follow the germline gene, possibly because of a read error. The data belong to a study of radiotherapy plus CTLA-4 blockade in lung cancer. The overall study: Objective responses were observed in approximately 20% of patients, and disease control was achieved by 31%.

CDR3 length: 13 amino acids. Germline assignment: CDR1 MGHDK and CDR2 SYGVNS. CTLA-4 blockade with ipilimumab, together with focal radiation, was given to patients with chemo-refractory metastatic non-small-cell lung cancer. Clones were read by immunoSEQ multiplex PCR, and TCRdb kept only the in-frame ones, dropping some. Of tens of thousands of clones in the sample, approximately 77% are singletons; the top ten hold more than 20%. Study-level results: After treatment with radiotherapy plus ipilimumab, TCR clones that came from the tumor expanded in blood. Early clonal dynamics of blood T cells, together with interferon-beta, were reported as the best response predictor.

The receptor comes from a human donor with non-small cell lung cancer that progressed on radiotherapy plus ipilimumab. J is TRBJ2-1 and V is TRBV25-1, with 8 nucleotides matching TRBD2. Sequences were derived from peripheral blood, sampled from a patient treated with radiotherapy plus ipilimumab. The CDR3 spells CASSFAGGNKQFF. The CDR3 coding sequence is TGTGCCAGCAGTTTTGCGGGAGGCAATAAGCAGTTCTTC.